These 5 T cell receptor beta chains were all obtained from the same sample, sequenced in a study of PD-1 blockade in classical Hodgkin lymphoma. Clones were read by immunoSEQ multiplex PCR, and TCRdb kept only the in-frame ones, dropping some. The data hold 40,000 to 45,000 clones, with 78% observed a single time. All patients experienced relapse after autologous stem cell transplantation, and brentuximab vedotin exposure was variable. Sequenced material: peripheral blood mononuclear cells (PBMCs), taken at baseline. These receptor sequences come from a human donor with classical Hodgkin lymphoma.

The V gene is TRBV6-1, the J gene TRBJ2-5, with TRBD2 identical over 9 bases. The ends lost 7 bases at V and 1 base at J; junction bases unmatched: 4. This CDR3 spans 14 amino acids. Per the germline V gene, CDR1 is MNHNS and CDR2 is SASEGT. The CDR3 DNA reads TGTGCCAGCATGGCGCGGGGGGGCCAAGAGACCCAGTACTTC. The encoded protein is CASMARGGQETQYF.

The chain has TRBV7-9 and TRBJ2-1, with no clear D. From germline, CDR1 is SEHNR and CDR2 FQNEAQ (reference sequence). The CDR3 is 15 amino acids. Trimming shortened V by 5 bases and J by 1 base, and 12 bases separated the two germline ends. The CDR3 reads CASSQTYTSYNEQFF. CDR3 DNA: TGTGCCAGCAGCCAAACTTACACATCCTACAATGAGCAGTTCTTC.

This clone has a single count. J is TRBJ1-4 and V is TRBV14; possible D gene TRBD1, 5 bases. From germline, CDR1 is SGHDN and CDR2 FVKESK. Trimming stripped 4 bases from V and 0 bases from J, with 15 bases between. This CDR3 contains 17 residues. The DNA of the CDR3 is TGTGCCAGCAGCCTCTCCGGGACGTTTGCAACTAATGAAAAACTGTTTTTT. It translates to CASSLSGTFATNEKLFF.

The chain combines TRBV6-1 with TRBJ2-3, with TRBD2 as a possible D gene (6 bases). V shed 0 bases and J shed 4 bases, with 29 bases lying between them. Germline loops: CDR1 MNHNS, CDR2 SASEGT. This CDR3 region has 21 residues. The CDR3 DNA reads TGTGCCAGCAGTGAAGCCCCCCTAGGCTCATGGGTAGCGGAGGTTCCAGATACGCAGTATTTT. This gives the protein CASSEAPLGSWVAEVPDTQYF.

Within the sample, this clone is medium-sized. J is TRBJ2-5 and V is TRBV15; D is unresolved. V lost 0 bases, J lost 2 bases, and 10 bases lay in between. CDR1 is LNHNV, CDR2 YYDKDF, per germline (reference sequence). The CDR3 is 15 amino acids. This chain's CDR3 is CATSREGADQETQYF. The CDR3 DNA reads TGTGCCACCAGCAGAGAAGGTGCAGATCAAGAGACCCAGTACTTC.